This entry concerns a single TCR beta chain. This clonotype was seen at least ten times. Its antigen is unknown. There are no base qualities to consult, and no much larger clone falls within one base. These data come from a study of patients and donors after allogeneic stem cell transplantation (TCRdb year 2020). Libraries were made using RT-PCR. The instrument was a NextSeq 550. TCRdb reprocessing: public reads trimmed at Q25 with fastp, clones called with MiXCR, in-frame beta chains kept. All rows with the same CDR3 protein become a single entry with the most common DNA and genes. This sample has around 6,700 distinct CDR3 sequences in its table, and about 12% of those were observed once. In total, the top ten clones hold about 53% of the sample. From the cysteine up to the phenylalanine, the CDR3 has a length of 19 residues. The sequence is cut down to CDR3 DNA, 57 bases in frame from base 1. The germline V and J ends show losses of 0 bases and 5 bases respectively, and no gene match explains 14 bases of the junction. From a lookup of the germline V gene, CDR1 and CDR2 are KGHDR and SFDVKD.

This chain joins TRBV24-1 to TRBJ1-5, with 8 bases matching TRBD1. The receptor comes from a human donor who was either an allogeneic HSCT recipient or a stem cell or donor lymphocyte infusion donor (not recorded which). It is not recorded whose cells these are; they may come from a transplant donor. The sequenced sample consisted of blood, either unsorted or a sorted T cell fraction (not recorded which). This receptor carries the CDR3 CATSDLPVGTGCFDQPQHF. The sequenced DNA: TGTGCCACCAGTGATTTGCCTGTGGGGACAGGTTGTTTTGATCAGCCCCAGCATTTT.